This T cell receptor beta chain was sequenced during a study of blood T cell repertoires in COVID-19. V lost 4 bases to trimming and J lost 0 bases; unmatched junction nucleotides: 5. Germline V gene sequence: CDR1 MDHEN, CDR2 SYDVKM. This CDR3 is built from 17 residues. Some clones are missing from TCRdb's copy, which holds only in-frame ones; the method was immunoSEQ multiplex PCR. The sample lists 200,000 or so clones, roughly 82% occurring once. Sequences were obtained from peripheral blood. V gene TRBV28 combines with J gene TRBJ2-3; TRBD2 agrees at 12 bases. This clonotype was obtained from a woman in her 30s with acute or convalescent COVID-19. CDR3 protein: CASSSPGTSGSTDTQYF. In DNA, the CDR3 is TGTGCCAGCAGTTCCCCTGGGACTAGCGGGAGCACAGATACGCAGTATTTT.